Presented here are 27 T cell receptor beta chains from one specimen sequenced in a study of beta chain features in type 1 diabetes. Study-wide findings and caveats: Type 1 diabetes patients had moderately but significantly shorter TCRB CDR3s in all four CD4+ subsets.

These receptors have no identified antigens. The investigators reverse transcribed all of the isolated RNA, so they sequenced expressed TCRB transcripts. Clones were read by immunoSEQ multiplex PCR, and TCRdb kept only the in-frame ones, dropping some. Seen here are roughly 230,000 clones, about 11% observed once, and the top ten hold more than 0.015%. Material for sequencing was naive CD4+ T cells from blood. The receptor source for this set is a man aged 30 to 39 with type 1 diabetes.

This clone was observed a handful of times. This chain joins TRBV28 and TRBJ2-1; 7 nucleotides line up with TRBD2. The CDR3 covers 12 residues. Looked up from germline, CDR1 is MDHEN and CDR2 is SYDVKM. V gave up 8 bases and J gave up 6 bases; unmatched junction bases: 4. The CDR3 loop is CASGAGVNEQFF. The CDR3 DNA reads TGTGCCAGCGGGGCGGGGGTCAATGAGCAGTTCTTC.

V gene TRBV29-1 combines with J gene TRBJ1-2; D gene ambiguous. The CDR3 contains 12 residues. V lost 7 bases and J 5 bases, leaving 14 bases between the germline ends. Germline CDR1 SQVTM, CDR2 ANQGSEA. Here the CDR3 DNA reads TGCAGCGAGGGAGAAGGAACATATGGCTACACCTTC. It encodes CSEGEGTYGYTF. Full variable domain (missing parts from reference TRBV29-1 and TRBJ1-2): SAVISQKPSRDICQRGTSLTIQCQVDSQVTMMFWYRQQPGQSLTLIATANQGSEATYESGFVIDKFPISRPNLTFSTLTVSNMSPEDSSIYLCSEGEGTYGYTFGSGTRLTVV.

V usage is TRBV6-1 and J usage is TRBJ1-5; no reliable D call. Trimming shortened V by 2 bases and J by 5 bases, and 7 bases separated the two germline ends. CDR3 size: 13 residues. The germline gives CDR1 MNHNS, CDR2 SASEGT. This chain's CDR3 is CASSERGDQPQHF. The CDR3 nucleotides read TGTGCCAGCAGTGAACGGGGAGATCAGCCCCAGCATTTT.

J is TRBJ2-3 and V is TRBV6-6; 8 nucleotides agree with TRBD2. Germline V lookup: CDR1 MNHNY, CDR2 SVGAGI (reference sequence). Unmatched junction bases numbered 10, after V lost 11 bases and J lost 3 bases. CDR3 size: 14 residues. CDR3 sequence (DNA): TGTGCCTGCTCGCCAAGCGGGGGAACAGATACGCAGTATTTT. Protein: CACSPSGGTDTQYF.

This clone was seen a handful of times. The rearrangement uses TRBV7-2 and TRBJ2-7; the D gene is possibly TRBD2 (6 bases). The CDR3 length is 15 residues. V was clipped by 2 bases and J by 2 bases, with 13 bases between them. Germline CDR1 and CDR2: SGHTA and FQGNSA. CDR3 nucleotides: TGTGCCAGCAGCTTATTAATCGGGGGAACCTACGAGCAGTACTTC. It specifies CASSLLIGGTYEQYF. Using reference TRBV7-2 and TRBJ2-7 for the parts outside the CDR3, the full variable domain is GAGVSQSPSNKVTEKGKDVELRCDPISGHTALYWYRQSLGQGLEFLIYFQGNSAPDKSGLPSDRFSAERTGGSVSTLTIQRTQQEDSAVYLCASSLLIGGTYEQYFGPGTRLTVT.

This clone has more than one count but fewer than ten. The CDR3 DNA reads as TGTGCCAGTAGTATAAGACTCAACAATGAGCAGTTCTTC. It codes for CASSIRLNNEQFF. The rearrangement joins TRBV19 to TRBJ2-1; D is undetermined. V lost 2 bases to trimming and J lost 5 bases, with 7 bases between them. CDR1 and CDR2 from the germline V gene are LNHDA and SQIVND (reference sequence). The CDR3 covers 13 residues.

The chain employs TRBV5-1 and TRBJ2-3; 16 nucleotides align to TRBD2. With 4 bases clipped from V and 4 bases from J, the junction kept 6 bases outside the gene matches. This CDR3 has 17 amino acids. Germline CDR1 SGHRS, CDR2 YFSETQ. Written as DNA, the CDR3 is TGCGCCAGCAGCCTCCTCGGGACTAGCGGGGGGGCAGATACGCAGTATTTT. This codes for CASSLLGTSGGADTQYF.

The chain joins TRBV6-4 to TRBJ2-1; tentative D call: TRBD1 (5 bases). Trimming removed 3 bases from V and 3 bases from J, with 6 bases in between. This CDR3 comprises 13 residues. Per germline, CDR1 MRHNA and CDR2 SNTAGT. CDR3 nucleotide sequence: TGTGCCAGCAGTGAAGGGGTCTACAATGAGCAGTTCTTC. Its protein is CASSEGVYNEQFF.

The chain couples TRBV6-5 to TRBJ1-2; maybe TRBD1 (6 bases). The CDR3 length is 12 residues. V was cut by 8 bases and J by 8 bases, with 15 bases left in between. CDR1 is MNHEY, CDR2 SVGAGI, per germline. For the CDR3, the DNA is TGTGCCAGCCACCGTACAGGGTGGGGCTACACCTTC. This sequence encodes CASHRTGWGYTF.

This clone has a handful of counts. The chain joins TRBV7-9 to TRBJ1-1, with D tentatively TRBD1 (5 bases). The V end was cut by 5 bases, the J end by 4 bases, with 11 bases between. The germline CDR1 and CDR2 sequences are SEHNR and FQNEAQ (reference sequence). The CDR3 runs to 13 residues. The CDR3 sequence: CASSPSGGTEAFF. For the CDR3, the DNA is TGTGCCAGCAGCCCATCGGGGGGCACTGAAGCTTTCTTT.

This clone came up a few times. The chain uses TRBV5-1 and TRBJ2-1, with 9 positions matching TRBD1. V trimming: 2 bases; J trimming: 4 bases; junction bases outside the gene matches: 7. This CDR3 has 16 residues. From germline, CDR1 is SGHRS and CDR2 YFSETQ. CDR3 residues: CASSFDPGQGYNEQFF. As DNA, the CDR3 is TGCGCCAGCAGCTTCGACCCGGGACAGGGTTACAATGAGCAGTTCTTC.

In this sample, this clone turned up a few times. This chain connects TRBV6-5 to TRBJ1-6; weak D call: TRBD1 (5 bases). Germline assignment: CDR1 MNHEY and CDR2 SVGAGI. V was trimmed by 0 bases and J by 9 bases, leaving 12 bases between them. This CDR3 spans 15 amino acids. CDR3 in amino acids: CASSYSRDTSSPLHF. DNA for the CDR3: TGTGCCAGCAGTTACTCCAGGGATACGAGTTCACCCCTCCACTTT.

The chain links TRBV10-3 to TRBJ2-1; no clear D. Trimming removed 3 bases from V and 8 bases from J, with 8 bases in between. CDR1 ENHRY and CDR2 SYGVKD come from the germline V gene. This CDR3 region has 12 residues. CDR3 DNA: TGTGCCATCAGTGAAGAGGTTCATGAGCAGTTCTTC. Its translation is CAISEEVHEQFF.

This clone showed up just a few times. The rearrangement joins TRBV6-5 to TRBJ2-7, with 8 bases lining up with TRBD1. Per germline, CDR1 MNHEY and CDR2 SVGAGI. The CDR3 contains 13 residues. The V and J ends lost 8 bases and 1 base, in that order; junction bases with no gene match: 4. For the CDR3, the DNA is TGTGCCAGCCGGAGGACAGGGTCCTACGAGCAGTACTTC. Protein: CASRRTGSYEQYF.

This clone was observed a few times. The rearrangement joins TRBV7-2 to TRBJ2-7; TRBD2 agrees at 7 bases. Germline trimming cut 2 bases from V and 1 base from J; bases unmatched to any gene: 11. The V gene's germline CDR1 is SGHTA and CDR2 FQGNSA. The CDR3 contains 17 residues. The CDR3 reads CASSLKGRGGGSYEQYF. CDR3 bases: TGTGCCAGCAGCTTAAAAGGGCGCGGGGGAGGTTCCTACGAGCAGTACTTC.

Comments on this clone: This sample includes further DNA sequences coding for the same CDR3. The chain employs TRBV30 and TRBJ1-2, with D perhaps TRBD1 (5 bases). CDR1 and CDR2 (germline): GTSNPN, SVGIG (reference sequence). Between the trimmed V and J ends, which lost 0 bases and 4 bases, there was a span of 9 bases. The length of the CDR3 is 13 residues. The CDR3 DNA reads as TGTGCCTGGAGTGTCCAGGGTAGCTATGGCTACACCTTC. Translating it yields CAWSVQGSYGYTF.

The table lists this clone with a few counts. This chain links TRBV5-1 with TRBJ2-4; D perhaps matches TRBD1 (6 bases). Trimming shortened V by 0 bases and J by 5 bases, and 9 bases separated the two germline ends. CDR1 is SGHRS, CDR2 YFSETQ, per germline. The CDR3 runs to 14 residues. This CDR3 reads CASSLVPGENIQYF. The CDR3 nucleotides are TGCGCCAGCAGCTTGGTGCCAGGGGAAAACATTCAGTACTTC.

The chain has TRBV7-2 and TRBJ2-5, with 7 nucleotides matching TRBD2. The CDR3 consists of 14 residues. Germline trimming cut 3 bases from V and 4 bases from J; bases unmatched to any gene: 5. Germline CDR1 is SGHTA and CDR2 is FQGNSA. The CDR3 region is CASSLRASGETQYF. In DNA, the CDR3 is TGTGCCAGCAGCTTGAGGGCTAGCGGAGAGACCCAGTACTTC.

The genes are TRBV29-1 and TRBJ2-3; TRBD2 matches 8 bases. J gave up 5 bases and V 7 bases, and 17 bases lay outside the gene matches. Germline lookup yields CDR1 SQVTM and CDR2 ANQGSEA. The CDR3 spans 16 residues. CDR3 region: CSGGKHRTSPGDTQYF. As DNA, the CDR3 is TGCAGCGGTGGCAAACACCGGACTAGCCCCGGAGATACGCAGTATTTT.

The V call is TRBV2, the J call TRBJ1-6; TRBD1 aligns across 7 bases. The CDR3 extends over 14 amino acids. J was trimmed by 8 bases and V by 6 bases; bases with no gene match: 7. Germline V gene sequence: CDR1 SNHLY, CDR2 FYNNEI. The CDR3 sequence: CASRAGTGDSPLHF. For the CDR3, the DNA is TGTGCCAGCAGGGCCGGAACAGGGGATTCACCCCTCCACTTT.

The chain uses TRBV29-1 and TRBJ1-5; tentative D call: TRBD1 (5 bases). This CDR3 contains 13 residues. Germline CDR1 reads SQVTM; CDR2 reads ANQGSEA. V shed 6 bases and J shed 4 bases, with 13 bases lying between them. The CDR3 DNA is TGCAGCGTCGTTCAGGGAATTAATCAGCCCCAGCATTTT. Protein product: CSVVQGINQPQHF.

In DNA form, the CDR3 reads TGTGCCAGCACCCAGGGTACTGGGGCCAACGTCCTGACTTTC. Translation: CASTQGTGANVLTF. The chain combines TRBV2 with TRBJ2-6; tentatively, D is TRBD1 (5 bases). The CDR3 spans 14 residues. Germline CDR1 and CDR2: SNHLY and FYNNEI. The germline V and J ends were trimmed by 7 bases and 2 bases, with 9 bases remaining between them.

This clone came up a few times. The chain has TRBV5-1 and TRBJ1-1, with D possibly matching TRBD1 (6 bases). Germline V gene sequence: CDR1 SGHRS, CDR2 YFSETQ. The CDR3 consists of 15 residues. With 0 bases removed from V and 6 bases from J, the gap between germline ends came to 15 bases. For the CDR3, the DNA is TGCGCCAGCAGCTTGGCGGGGGGCTCGGGGCCTGAAGCTTTCTTT. This sequence encodes CASSLAGGSGPEAFF.

This clone came up a few times. CDR3 coding DNA: TGCAGCGTTAGGACAGGAGTTGGTTCACCCCTCCACTTT. Encoded protein: CSVRTGVGSPLHF. V gene TRBV29-1 combines with J gene TRBJ1-6, with TRBD1 matching 7 bases. The junction had 7 bases not matched to a gene; V was cut back by 5 bases and J by 9 bases. This CDR3 is built from 13 residues. CDR1 is SQVTM and CDR2 is ANQGSEA in the germline V gene.

The chain combines TRBV12-5 with TRBJ2-5; a possible D gene is TRBD2 (6 bases). V was cut by 7 bases and J by 1 base, with 10 bases left in between. Germline CDR1 LGHNT, CDR2 FRNRAP. The CDR3 covers 13 residues. This CDR3 is CASVPGGQETQYF. CDR3 sequence (DNA): TGTGCTAGTGTTCCCGGGGGCCAAGAGACCCAGTACTTC.

V and J are TRBV5-4 and TRBJ2-5; 8 positions agree with TRBD1. This CDR3 has 15 amino acids. Germline CDR1 and CDR2: SGHNT and YYREEE (reference sequence). V trimming: 3 bases; J trimming: 5 bases; junction bases outside the gene matches: 9. CDR3: CASSSKTGEVETQYF. CDR3 nucleotide sequence: TGTGCCAGCAGCTCCAAGACAGGGGAGGTGGAGACCCAGTACTTC. Full variable domain (outside the CDR3, taken from reference TRBV5-4 and TRBJ2-5): ETGVTQSPTHLIKTRGQQVTLRCSSQSGHNTVSWYQQALGQGPQFIFQYYREEENGRGNFPPRFSGLQFPNYSSELNVNALELDDSALYLCASSSKTGEVETQYFGPGTRLLVL.

This clone was counted only a few times. J is TRBJ1-5 and V is TRBV7-2; perhaps TRBD1 as D (5 bases). This CDR3 spans 15 amino acids. Trimming removed 4 bases from V and 4 bases from J, with 14 bases in between. CDR1 is SGHTA and CDR2 is FQGNSA in the germline V gene. CDR3 sequence (DNA): TGTGCCAGCAGCTCTAGGGCAGGGAATAATCAGCCCCAGCATTTT. It is translated as CASSSRAGNNQPQHF.